What follows are 5 T cell receptor beta chains derived from one specimen sequenced in a study of post-analysis software for immune sequencing data. Unique-molecular-identifier-tagged TCR beta cDNA libraries were used. TCRdb re-analysed the PCR reads in MiXCR, keeping a single row per CDR3 protein. The table shows over 700,000 distinct CDR3 sequences, with roughly 29% occurring only once. These receptors have no known antigen. Study observations and caveats: There were roughly five TRBV segments more frequent in patients than controls, and TRBV5-6, TRBV5-1 and TRBV20-1 were among them.

Specimen: blood. These receptors were obtained from a girl under 18 with multiple sclerosis.

This clonotype was seen a few times. J is TRBJ2-3 and V is TRBV7-2; TRBD1 is a possible D gene (5 bases). The length of the CDR3 is 15 residues. CDR1 and CDR2 from the germline V gene are SGHTA and FQGNSA. The V end lost 6 bases, the J end lost 6 bases, and 19 bases lay between the germline ends. CDR3 sequence: CASSFEVSGADTQYF. As DNA, the CDR3 is TGTGCCAGCAGTTTTGAAGTTTCTGGGGCGGATACGCAGTATTTT.

This clonotype was picked up a small number of times. The V gene is TRBV20-1, the J gene TRBJ2-1; D is tentatively TRBD1 or TRBD2 (6 bases each). CDR1 is DFQATT, CDR2 SNEGSKA, per germline (reference sequence). Trimming stripped 3 bases from V and 1 base from J, with 10 bases between. The CDR3 spans 14 residues. The CDR3 nucleotides read TGCAGTGCTAGTCGGGGGCAGTCCTACAATGAGCAGTTCTTC. This encodes CSASRGQSYNEQFF.

There are a few counts of this clonotype. The chain carries TRBV4-3 and TRBJ2-3; D ambiguous. Trimming pared 0 bases from V and 7 bases from J, leaving 17 bases between. Germline V gene data show CDR1 as LGHNA and CDR2 as YSLEER. This CDR3 has 16 residues. The CDR3 is CASSQDELVPTNTQYF. The CDR3 DNA is TGCGCCAGCAGCCAAGATGAGTTGGTTCCCACTAATACGCAGTATTTT.

Concerning this clonotype itself: Since a much larger clone is just one base distant, this may be a read error. The chain joins TRBV7-6 to TRBJ2-7, with 7 bases fitting TRBD2. This CDR3 is built from 13 residues. After removal of 1 base from V and 7 bases from J, the junction contained 4 bases not matched to a gene. Germline lookup yields CDR1 SGHVS and CDR2 FNYEAQ. The CDR3 coding sequence is TGTGCCAGCAGCTTAGGGGGAGGGGAAGAGCAGTACTTC. Its protein is CASSLGGGEEQYF. Complete variable domain (other parts from reference TRBV7-6 and TRBJ2-7): GAGVSQSPRYKVTKRGQDVALRCDPISGHVSLYWYRQALGQGPEFLTYFNYEAQQDKSGLPNDRFSAERPEGSISTLTIQRTEQRDSAMYRCASSLGGGEEQYFGPGTRLTVT.

The chain links TRBV6-6 to TRBJ2-4; 11 bases align to TRBD2. The J call may be faulty, since TRBJ2-7 better matches the DNA end. Germline V gene sequence: CDR1 MNHNY, CDR2 SVGAGI (reference sequence). The CDR3 totals 15 residues. The CDR3 sequence: CASSPASGGNDEQYF. CDR3 nucleotide sequence: TGTGCCAGCAGCCCGGCTAGCGGGGGGAACGACGAGCAGTACTTC.